The rows below give T cell receptor beta chains drawn from one sample of a study of Ad26.COV2.S vaccination and SARS-CoV-2 variants. Libraries were prepared by immunoSEQ multiplex PCR; TCRdb keeps only in-frame clonotypes and omits some of them. The sample yields around 250,000 clones, 80% to 90% seen once. This material consisted of peripheral blood, taken in a trial of Ad26.COV2.S vaccine versus placebo. These TCRs come from a person between 18 and 60 years old who received the Ad26.COV2.S COVID-19 vaccine or a placebo. CDR3s include the opening cysteine and the closing phenylalanine or tryptophan. The D gene is left open where the match is weak. Rows may omit the clone size; those that give it use once, few, many or a size class.

D,size,J,V,CDR3,DNA
NA,once,TRBJ2-3,TRBV6-4,CASSAGGSSTDTQYF,TGTGCCAGCAGTGCCGGTGGTTCTAGCACAGATACGCAGTATTTT
NA,few,TRBJ1-6,TRBV19,CASSATAQPSPLHF,TGTGCCAGTAGTGCAACAGCCCAGCCTTCACCCCTCCACTTT
NA,NA,TRBJ2-7,TRBV7-2,CASNRGGSTYEQYF,TGTGCCAGCAACCGTGGGGGTTCAACCTACGAGCAGTACTTC
NA,many,TRBJ1-3,TRBV18,CASSPVNRRGEMSRGNTIYF,TGTGCCAGCTCACCGGTTAATCGCAGGGGAGAAATGAGTCGTGGAAACACCATATATTTT
NA,NA,TRBJ2-2,TRBV6-6,CATSLGTNTGELFF,TGTGCCACCTCCCTCGGTACGAACACCGGGGAGCTGTTTTTT
TRBD1,NA,TRBJ1-1,TRBV5-6,CASSEATGVTEAFF,TGTGCCAGCAGCGAAGCGACAGGGGTAACTGAAGCTTTCTTT
TRBD2,NA,TRBJ2-1,TRBV7-8,CASSLVAGEYNEQFF,TGTGCCAGCAGCTTAGTTGCGGGAGAGTACAATGAGCAGTTCTTC
NA,NA,TRBJ1-1,TRBV2,CASSLLRQNTEAFF,TGTGCCAGCAGTCTACTCCGACAGAACACTGAAGCTTTCTTT
NA,few,TRBJ2-7,TRBV6-1,CASSEKGAGVGYEQYF,TGTGCCAGCAGTGAAAAAGGGGCCGGCGTAGGCTACGAGCAGTACTTC
NA,once,TRBJ2-3,TRBV6-5,CASRPGTISTDTQYF,TGTGCCAGCAGACCCGGGACAATTAGCACAGATACGCAGTATTTT
TRBD1,few,TRBJ1-1,TRBV5-4,CASSLGDRGAEAFF,TGTGCCAGCAGCTTGGGGGACAGGGGCGCTGAAGCTTTCTTT
NA,NA,TRBJ2-5,TRBV12-3/TRBV12-4,CASSPGAQETQYF,TGTGCCAGCAGCCCCGGGGCCCAAGAGACCCAGTACTTC
NA,NA,TRBJ2-5,TRBV5-1,CASSFGSETQYF,TGCGCCAGCAGCTTCGGTTCAGAGACCCAGTACTTC
TRBD2,NA,TRBJ2-5,TRBV27,CASTKLYKSGTSGIETQYF,TGTGCCAGCACGAAGCTATACAAAAGCGGGACTAGCGGGATTGAGACCCAGTACTTC
NA,NA,TRBJ2-7,TRBV5-6,CASSFRVNEQYF,TGTGCCAGCAGCTTCAGGGTGAACGAGCAGTACTTC
NA,NA,TRBJ2-3,TRBV18,CASSVRDRSDTQYF,TGTGCCAGCTCGGTCCGGGATAGGTCAGATACGCAGTATTTT
NA,NA,TRBJ1-5,TRBV30,CAWSVQGFGYSNQPQHF,TGTGCCTGGAGTGTACAAGGATTCGGGTATAGCAATCAGCCCCAGCATTTT
TRBD1,NA,TRBJ1-1,TRBV25-1,CASRAPGQNSEAFF,TGTGCCAGCAGAGCCCCGGGACAGAATTCTGAAGCTTTCTTT
NA,NA,TRBJ1-5,TRBV19,CATRDNNQPQHF,TGTGCCACCCGGGACAACAATCAGCCCCAGCATTTT
NA,NA,TRBJ2-3,TRBV1,CTSHRRGATDTQYF,TGCACCAGTCATCGGCGGGGGGCCACAGATACGCAGTATTTT
NA,NA,TRBJ2-7,TRBV6-2/TRBV6-3,CASSSVYYEQYF,TGTGCCAGCAGTTCGGTATACTACGAGCAGTACTTC
TRBD2,NA,TRBJ2-7,TRBV7-9,CASSWTSGGAAHSYEQYF,TGTGCCAGCAGCTGGACTAGCGGGGGAGCTGCGCACTCCTACGAGCAGTACTTC
TRBD1,NA,TRBJ1-3,TRBV6-5,CASSYQGGGGNTIYF,TGTGCCAGCAGTTACCAGGGGGGGGGTGGAAACACCATATATTTT
TRBD1,NA,TRBJ1-2,TRBV2,CASKGRGQDYGYTF,TGTGCCAGCAAGGGCAGGGGGCAAGACTATGGCTACACCTTC
NA,NA,TRBJ2-7,TRBV7-9,CASSFAPGGQYF,TGTGCCAGCAGCTTTGCGCCCGGGGGGCAGTACTTC
NA,NA,TRBJ2-7,TRBV19,CASRDGSAYEQYF,TGTGCCAGTAGAGACGGTTCCGCCTACGAGCAGTACTTC
TRBD2,NA,TRBJ2-1,TRBV6-5,CASSGLADHNEQFF,TGTGCCAGCTCCGGACTAGCCGACCACAATGAGCAGTTCTTC
NA,NA,TRBJ2-7,TRBV7-9,CASSPSWEYEQYF,TGTGCCAGCAGCCCCTCCTGGGAATACGAGCAGTACTTC
NA,NA,TRBJ1-1,TRBV6-5,CASRRPGTTEAFF,TGTGCCAGCAGGCGACCAGGTACCACTGAAGCTTTCTTT
NA,NA,TRBJ1-1,TRBV30,CAWSVKGLNTEAFF,TGTGCCTGGAGTGTAAAAGGGTTGAACACTGAAGCTTTCTTT
TRBD2,NA,TRBJ2-5,TRBV19,CATGTSGFLQETQYF,TGTGCCACCGGGACTAGCGGGTTCCTTCAAGAGACCCAGTACTTC
TRBD1,NA,TRBJ2-3,TRBV7-9,CASSSDRASTDTQYF,TGTGCCAGCAGCTCGGACAGGGCTAGCACAGATACGCAGTATTTT
NA,NA,TRBJ2-1,TRBV28,CASSPGLYNEQFF,TGTGCCAGCAGTCCGGGACTCTACAATGAGCAGTTCTTC
NA,NA,TRBJ1-1,TRBV2,CASRGLDRYANTEAFF,TGTGCCAGCAGAGGACTGGACCGGTACGCGAACACTGAAGCTTTCTTT
TRBD1,once,TRBJ1-3,TRBV4-3,CASSSRDRFSGNTIYF,TGCGCCAGCAGCTCCCGGGACAGGTTCTCTGGAAACACCATATATTTT
NA,NA,TRBJ2-1,TRBV7-3,CASSLDGSNNEQFF,TGTGCCAGCAGCTTGGACGGATCCAACAATGAGCAGTTCTTC
NA,once,TRBJ2-6,TRBV12-1,CASSVRGVGANVLTF,TGTGCCAGCAGCGTCCGAGGGGTCGGGGCCAACGTCCTGACTTTC
NA,NA,TRBJ2-7,TRBV2,CAGRAGREQYF,TGTGCCGGAAGGGCGGGGCGGGAGCAGTACTTC
NA,NA,TRBJ2-7,TRBV5-6,CASSFNYEQYF,TGTGCCAGCAGTTTCAACTACGAGCAGTACTTC
NA,NA,TRBJ1-1,TRBV29-1,CSVAKLRGGAFF,TGCAGCGTTGCCAAACTGCGGGGGGGAGCTTTCTTT
NA,NA,TRBJ2-3,TRBV28,CASSSPDTQYF,TGTGCCAGCAGCTCCCCAGATACGCAGTATTTT
TRBD2,NA,TRBJ2-5,TRBV4-1,CASSPGSGGALETQYF,TGCGCCAGCAGCCCAGGGAGCGGGGGGGCGTTGGAGACCCAGTACTTC
NA,NA,TRBJ1-1,TRBV3-1/TRBV3-2,CASSLRTSKDVAFF,TGTGCCAGCAGCCTCCGAACAAGCAAGGATGTGGCTTTCTTT
TRBD2,NA,TRBJ2-7,TRBV13,CASSEASGAYEQYF,TGTGCCAGCAGCGAAGCTAGCGGGGCCTACGAGCAGTACTTC
NA,NA,TRBJ1-5,TRBV2,CASSVQGIGNQPQHF,TGTGCCAGCTCGGTTCAGGGTATCGGGAATCAGCCCCAGCATTTT
TRBD1,NA,TRBJ2-1,TRBV18,CASSPETGGVGEQFF,TGTGCCAGCTCACCAGAGACAGGGGGTGTAGGTGAGCAGTTCTTC
NA,NA,TRBJ1-2,TRBV5-4,CASSPRGTANYGYTF,TGTGCCAGCAGCCCTCGTGGAACAGCTAACTATGGCTACACCTTC
TRBD2,NA,TRBJ2-7,TRBV5-6,CASSLPGGSGGAMQYF,TGTGCCAGCAGCCTCCCCGGTGGTAGCGGGGGGGCTATGCAGTACTTC